Included here is one TCR beta chain sequence, with context. Antigen unknown. The sample comes from a study of shared clonotypes between healthy human individuals. Looking at the study overall: CD4 naive cells filled three plates per donor, CD4 memory three, CD8 naive two and CD8 memory one.

V lost 7 bases and J lost 6, with 10 bases in between. The germline V gene encodes CDR1 SGHAT and CDR2 FQDESV (reference sequence). The CDR3 is 12 amino acids. Produced via immunoSEQ multiplex PCR; TCRdb's table is partial and in-frame only. The sample lists 2 million or so clones, 90% to 95% occurring once. Study-wide results and limits: Clonotypes not shared had lower generation probabilities than those common to all four donors. A generally larger estimated richness was seen in naive subsets than in memory subsets.

This sequence joins TRBV11-1 and TRBJ2-1; D call uncertain. This TCR derives from a man between 18 and 29 years old in good health. Input material: naive CD4+ T cells sorted from blood. Subset denoted: CD45RA+ positively selected. CDR3 DNA: TGTGCCAGCACCTCGATGGGCAATGAGCAGTTCTTC. Its translation: CASTSMGNEQFF.